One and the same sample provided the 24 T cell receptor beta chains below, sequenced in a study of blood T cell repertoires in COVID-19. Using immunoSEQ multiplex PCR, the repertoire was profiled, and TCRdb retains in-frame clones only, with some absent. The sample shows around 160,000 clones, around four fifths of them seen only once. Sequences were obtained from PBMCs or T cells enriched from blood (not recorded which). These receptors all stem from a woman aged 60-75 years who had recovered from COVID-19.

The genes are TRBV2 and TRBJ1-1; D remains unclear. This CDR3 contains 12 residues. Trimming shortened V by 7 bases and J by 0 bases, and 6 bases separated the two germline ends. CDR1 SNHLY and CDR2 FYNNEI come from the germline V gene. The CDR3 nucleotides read TGTGCCAGCATGAACATGAACACTGAAGCTTTCTTT. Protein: CASMNMNTEAFF.

CDR3 region: CASSFGLAGEKQFF. For the CDR3, the DNA is TGTGCCAGCAGCTTTGGGCTAGCGGGGGAAAAGCAGTTCTTC. This chain connects TRBV7-9 to TRBJ2-1, with 10 bases identical to TRBD2. V was pared by 3 bases and J by 11 bases, with 7 bases of the junction left unmatched. Germline lookup yields CDR1 SEHNR and CDR2 FQNEAQ (reference sequence). This CDR3 spans 14 amino acids.

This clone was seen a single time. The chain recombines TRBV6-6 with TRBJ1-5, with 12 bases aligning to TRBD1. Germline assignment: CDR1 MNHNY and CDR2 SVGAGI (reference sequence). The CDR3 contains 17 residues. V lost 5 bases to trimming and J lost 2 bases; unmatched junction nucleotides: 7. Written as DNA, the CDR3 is TGTGCCAGCAGTCTGGGGGGACAGGGGGCTGGCAATCAGCCCCAGCATTTT. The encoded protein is CASSLGGQGAGNQPQHF.

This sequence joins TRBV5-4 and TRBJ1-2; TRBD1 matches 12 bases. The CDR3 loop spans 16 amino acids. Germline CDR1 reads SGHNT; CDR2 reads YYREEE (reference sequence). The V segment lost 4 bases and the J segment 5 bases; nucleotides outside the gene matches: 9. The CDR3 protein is CASSNQGQGADYGYTF. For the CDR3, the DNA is TGTGCCAGCAGCAATCAGGGACAGGGGGCGGATTATGGCTACACCTTC.

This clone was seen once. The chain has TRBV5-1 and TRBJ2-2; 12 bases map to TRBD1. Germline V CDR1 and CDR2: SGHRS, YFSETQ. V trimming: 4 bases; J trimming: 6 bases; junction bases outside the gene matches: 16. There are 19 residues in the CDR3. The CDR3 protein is CASSRGPDPGQGASGELFF. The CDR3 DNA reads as TGCGCCAGCAGCCGCGGTCCTGATCCGGGACAGGGGGCCTCCGGGGAGCTGTTTTTT.

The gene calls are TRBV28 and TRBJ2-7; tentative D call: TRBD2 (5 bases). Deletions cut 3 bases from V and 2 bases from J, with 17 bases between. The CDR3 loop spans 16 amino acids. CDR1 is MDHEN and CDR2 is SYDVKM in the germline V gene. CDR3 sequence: CASSFPARVGAYEQYF. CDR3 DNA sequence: TGTGCCAGCAGTTTCCCCGCGAGGGTTGGAGCCTACGAGCAGTACTTC.

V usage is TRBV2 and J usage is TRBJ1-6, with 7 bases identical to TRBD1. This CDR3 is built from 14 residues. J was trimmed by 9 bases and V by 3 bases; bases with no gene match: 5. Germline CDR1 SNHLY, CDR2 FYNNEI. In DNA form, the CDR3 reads TGTGCCAGCAGTGATGGAGGGGGCAGTTCACCCCTCCACTTT. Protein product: CASSDGGGSSPLHF.

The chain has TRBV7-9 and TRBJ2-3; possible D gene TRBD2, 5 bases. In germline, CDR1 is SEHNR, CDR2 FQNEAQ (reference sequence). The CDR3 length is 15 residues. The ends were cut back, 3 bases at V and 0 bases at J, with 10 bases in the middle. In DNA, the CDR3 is TGTGCCAGCAGCTTTGACGGGGTGAGCACAGATACGCAGTATTTT. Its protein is CASSFDGVSTDTQYF.

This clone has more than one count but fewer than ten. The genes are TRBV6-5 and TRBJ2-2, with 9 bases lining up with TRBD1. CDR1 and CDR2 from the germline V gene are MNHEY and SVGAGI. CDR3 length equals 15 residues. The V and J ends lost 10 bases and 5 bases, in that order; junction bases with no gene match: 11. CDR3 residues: CATEFGDRVTGELFF. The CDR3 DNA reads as TGTGCCACGGAGTTCGGGGACAGGGTAACCGGGGAGCTGTTTTTT.

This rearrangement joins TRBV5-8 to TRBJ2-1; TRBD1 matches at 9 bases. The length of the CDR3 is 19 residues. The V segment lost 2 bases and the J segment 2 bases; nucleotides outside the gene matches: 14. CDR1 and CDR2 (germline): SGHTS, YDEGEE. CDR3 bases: TGTGCCAGCAGCTTCCCGGGACAGGGATCCCGATTCACCTACAATGAGCAGTTCTTC. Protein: CASSFPGQGSRFTYNEQFF.

CDR3 nucleotide sequence: TGTGCCAGCAGCCCCCAGACAGGGGACTATGGCTACACCTTC. Its protein is CASSPQTGDYGYTF. V and J are TRBV11-1 and TRBJ1-2, with 8 bases fitting TRBD1. The CDR3 is 14 amino acids. The germline CDR1 and CDR2 sequences are SGHAT and FQDESV (reference sequence). The J segment lost 3 bases and the V segment lost 5 bases, leaving 5 bases of the junction unmatched. Full variable domain (missing parts from reference TRBV11-1 and TRBJ1-2): EAEVAQSPRYKITEKSQAVAFWCDPISGHATLYWYRQILGQGPELLVQFQDESVVDDSQLPKDRFSAERLKGVDSTLKIQPAELGDSAMYLCASSPQTGDYGYTFGSGTRLTVV.

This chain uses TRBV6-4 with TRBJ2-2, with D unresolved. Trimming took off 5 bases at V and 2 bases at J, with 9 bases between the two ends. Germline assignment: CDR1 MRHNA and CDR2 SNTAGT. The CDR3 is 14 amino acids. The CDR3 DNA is TGTGCCAGCAGTTGGGCAGATAACACCGGGGAGCTGTTTTTT. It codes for CASSWADNTGELFF.

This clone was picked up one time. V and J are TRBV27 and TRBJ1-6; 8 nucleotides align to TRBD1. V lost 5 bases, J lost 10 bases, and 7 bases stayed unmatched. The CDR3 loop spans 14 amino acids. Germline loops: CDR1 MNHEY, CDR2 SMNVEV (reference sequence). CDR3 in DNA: TGTGCCAGCAGTACTGACAGGGGACGCTCACCCCTCCACTTT. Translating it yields CASSTDRGRSPLHF.

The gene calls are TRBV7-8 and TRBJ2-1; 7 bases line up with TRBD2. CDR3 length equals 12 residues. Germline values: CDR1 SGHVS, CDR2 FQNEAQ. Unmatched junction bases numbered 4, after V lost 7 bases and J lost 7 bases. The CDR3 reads CASKAGVNEQFF. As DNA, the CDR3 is TGTGCCAGCAAGGCGGGAGTGAATGAGCAGTTCTTC. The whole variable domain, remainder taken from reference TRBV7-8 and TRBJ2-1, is GAGVSQSPRYKVAKRGQDVALRCDPISGHVSLFWYQQALGQGPEFLTYFQNEAQLDKSGLPSDRFFAERPEGSVSTLKIQRTQQEDSAVYLCASKAGVNEQFFGPGTRLTVL.

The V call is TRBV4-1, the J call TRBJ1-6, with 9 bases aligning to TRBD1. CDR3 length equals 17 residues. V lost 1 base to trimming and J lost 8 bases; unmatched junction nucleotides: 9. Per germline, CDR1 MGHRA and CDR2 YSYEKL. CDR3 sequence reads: CASSQVLRGQGYSPLHF. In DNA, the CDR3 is TGCGCCAGCAGCCAAGTCCTCAGGGGACAGGGCTATTCACCCCTCCACTTT.

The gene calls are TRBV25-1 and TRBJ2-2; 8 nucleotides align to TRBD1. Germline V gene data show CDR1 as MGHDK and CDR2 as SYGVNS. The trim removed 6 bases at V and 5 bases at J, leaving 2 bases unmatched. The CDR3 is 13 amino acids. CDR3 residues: CASSQGATGELFF. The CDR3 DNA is TGTGCCAGCAGCCAGGGGGCAACCGGGGAGCTGTTTTTT.

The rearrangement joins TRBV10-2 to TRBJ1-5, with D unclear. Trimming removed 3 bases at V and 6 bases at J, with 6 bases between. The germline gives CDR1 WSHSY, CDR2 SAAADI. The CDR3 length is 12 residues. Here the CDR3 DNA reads TGCGCCAGCAGTGATGAGGGTCAGCCCCAGCATTTT. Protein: CASSDEGQPQHF.

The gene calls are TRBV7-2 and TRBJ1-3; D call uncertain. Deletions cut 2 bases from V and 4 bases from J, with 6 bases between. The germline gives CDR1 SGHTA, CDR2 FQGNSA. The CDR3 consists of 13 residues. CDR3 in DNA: TGTGCCAGCAGCTTATTGAGAGGAAACACCATATATTTT. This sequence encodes CASSLLRGNTIYF.

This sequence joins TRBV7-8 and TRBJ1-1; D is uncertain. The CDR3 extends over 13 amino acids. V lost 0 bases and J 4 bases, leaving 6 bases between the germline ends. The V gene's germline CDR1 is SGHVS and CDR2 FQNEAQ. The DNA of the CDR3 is TGTGCCAGCAGCTTAGCGTTCGGCACTGAAGCTTTCTTT. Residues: CASSLAFGTEAFF.

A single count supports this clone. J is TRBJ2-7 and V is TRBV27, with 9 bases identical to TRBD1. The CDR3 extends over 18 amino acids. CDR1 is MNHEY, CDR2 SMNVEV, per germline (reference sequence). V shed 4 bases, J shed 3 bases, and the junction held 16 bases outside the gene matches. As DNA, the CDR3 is TGTGCCAGCAGTTCCTCCCGCCTCAGGACAGGGGCAGTCTACGAGCAGTACTTC. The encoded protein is CASSSSRLRTGAVYEQYF.

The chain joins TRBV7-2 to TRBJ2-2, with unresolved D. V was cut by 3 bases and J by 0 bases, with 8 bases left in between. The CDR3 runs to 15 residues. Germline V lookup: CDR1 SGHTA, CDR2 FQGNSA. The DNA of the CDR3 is TGTGCCAGCAGCTTGTACACAGCGAACACCGGGGAGCTGTTTTTT. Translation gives CASSLYTANTGELFF.

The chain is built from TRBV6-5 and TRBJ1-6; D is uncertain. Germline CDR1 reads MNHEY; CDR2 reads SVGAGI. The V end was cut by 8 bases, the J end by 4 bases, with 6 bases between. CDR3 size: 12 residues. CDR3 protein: CASSVYNSPLHF. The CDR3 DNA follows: TGTGCCAGCTCGGTGTATAATTCACCCCTCCACTTT.

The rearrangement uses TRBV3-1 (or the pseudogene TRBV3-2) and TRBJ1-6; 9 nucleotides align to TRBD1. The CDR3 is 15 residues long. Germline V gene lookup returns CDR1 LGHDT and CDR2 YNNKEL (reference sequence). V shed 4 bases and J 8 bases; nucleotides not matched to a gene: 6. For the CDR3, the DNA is TGTGCCAGCAGCCTGGGACAGGGACCCGATTCACCCCTCCACTTT. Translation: CASSLGQGPDSPLHF.

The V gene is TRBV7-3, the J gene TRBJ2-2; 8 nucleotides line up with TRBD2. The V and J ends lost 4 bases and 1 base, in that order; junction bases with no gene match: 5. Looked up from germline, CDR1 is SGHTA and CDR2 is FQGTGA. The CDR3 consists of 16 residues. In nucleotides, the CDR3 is TGTGCCAGCAGCTCCTCCGGGACTAGGAACACCGGGGAGCTGTTTTTT. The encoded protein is CASSSSGTRNTGELFF.